A single sample gave rise to the 31 T cell receptor beta chains below, sequenced in a study of T cell repertoires in cytomegalovirus infection (dated by TCRdb to the late 2010s). Sequencing was performed on an Illumina HiSeq 1500. TCRdb reran the public reads through fastp at Q25 and MiXCR, keeping productive beta chains. When rows share a CDR3 protein, they turn into one entry using the most common DNA and genes. This sample comprises roughly 76,000 distinct CDR3 sequences, roughly 3.5% of them detected only once. The ten largest clonotypes hold 4% to 5.5% of the sample. The specimen was PBMCs. The receptors were sampled from a human donor in good health (CMV status not recorded). Some clones in this sample may be carry-over from other donors' samples.

This clonotype was found many times. The CDR3 nucleotides read TGTGCCAGCAGCTCCGGACAGAGCTTTAACTATGGCTACACCTTC. Protein: CASSSGQSFNYGYTF. This sequence joins TRBV7-2 and TRBJ1-2; maybe TRBD1 (6 bases). Germline CDR1 SGHTA, CDR2 FQGNSA. This CDR3 is built from 15 residues. Trimming pared 4 bases from V and 1 base from J, leaving 13 bases between.

This clonotype occurred many times. The rearrangement joins TRBV6-5 to TRBJ2-2, with 7 bases lining up with TRBD1. Germline values: CDR1 MNHEY, CDR2 SVGAGI. The CDR3 sequence is 15 residues long. V gave up 5 bases and J gave up 1 base; unmatched junction bases: 4. The CDR3 is CASSRQGVNTGELFF. CDR3 sequence (DNA): TGTGCCAGCAGTAGACAGGGTGTGAACACCGGGGAGCTGTTTTTT.

At least ten counts were recorded for this clonotype. This chain links TRBV20-1 with TRBJ1-1; no clear D. Germline V gene sequence: CDR1 DFQATT, CDR2 SNEGSKA (reference sequence). Trimming left V 0 bases short and J 0 bases short, with 8 bases between. This CDR3 has 14 residues. As DNA, the CDR3 is TGCAGTGCTAGAGAAGGCGATGTGAACACTGAAGCTTTCTTT. Translation gives CSAREGDVNTEAFF.

This clonotype has at least ten counts. The chain combines TRBV4-1 with TRBJ1-5; D is ambiguous. The CDR3 has 15 residues. In germline, CDR1 is MGHRA, CDR2 YSYEKL. V was shortened by 0 bases and J by 4 bases, with 10 bases between the two germline ends. The CDR3 is CASSQEYESNQPQHF. The CDR3 DNA follows: TGCGCCAGCAGCCAAGAGTACGAGTCGAATCAGCCCCAGCATTTT.

At least ten counts were recorded for this clonotype. The chain links TRBV12-3 or TRBV12-4 to TRBJ1-6; 8 bases agree with TRBD1. The CDR3 totals 13 residues. With 4 bases clipped from V and 10 bases from J, the junction kept 3 bases outside the gene matches. For the CDR3, the DNA is TGTGCCAGCAGTTCGGACAGGGTCTCACCCCTCCACTTT. Protein sequence: CASSSDRVSPLHF.

This clonotype has at least ten counts. This chain connects TRBV28 to TRBJ1-6; D is ambiguous. V was trimmed by 3 bases and J by 8 bases, leaving 11 bases between them. CDR1 is MDHEN and CDR2 is SYDVKM in the germline V gene. CDR3 length: 14 residues. The CDR3: CASSFSVGDSPLHF. The CDR3 DNA sequence: TGTGCCAGCAGTTTTTCGGTTGGAGATTCACCCCTCCACTTT.

This clonotype was recorded at least ten times. The genes are TRBV5-4 and TRBJ1-6, with D uncertain. There are 13 residues in the CDR3. Germline lookup yields CDR1 SGHNT and CDR2 YYREEE (reference sequence). Trimming cost V 2 bases and J 8 bases, with 8 bases left between them. In DNA form, the CDR3 reads TGTGCCAGCAGCTTCTTCCGGGATTCACCCCTCCACTTT. Translating gives CASSFFRDSPLHF.

This clonotype appeared many times. The rearrangement links TRBV25-1 to TRBJ2-4; 10 positions match TRBD2. This CDR3 is built from 14 residues. Germline trimming cut 4 bases from V and 8 bases from J; bases unmatched to any gene: 5. The germline gives CDR1 MGHDK, CDR2 SYGVNS. In DNA, the CDR3 is TGTGCCAGCAGTGCTAGCGGGGGAATGGACATTCAGTACTTC. Protein: CASSASGGMDIQYF.

Ten or more counts support this clonotype. V is TRBV6-5 and J is TRBJ1-2; 12 bases line up with TRBD1. This CDR3 spans 15 amino acids. V lost 6 bases and J lost 7; bases outside the gene matches: 9. Germline V gives CDR1 MNHEY, CDR2 SVGAGI. The CDR3 sequence: CASSAQGQGALGYTF. The CDR3 nucleotides read TGTGCCAGCAGCGCCCAGGGACAGGGGGCGCTTGGCTACACCTTC.

Ten or more counts support this clonotype. The chain employs TRBV6-2 or TRBV6-3 and TRBJ2-3; the D is unclear. V was cut by 4 bases and J by 6 bases, with 5 bases left in between. The CDR3 covers 11 residues. Germline CDR1 and CDR2: MNHEY and SVGEGT. CDR3 DNA: TGTGCCAGCAGTTCTGCTGATACGCAGTATTTT. Its protein product is CASSSADTQYF.

At least ten counts were recorded for this clonotype. The chain employs TRBV15 and TRBJ1-1; D is undetermined. V was pared by 0 bases and J by 0 bases, with 11 bases between. Germline V gives CDR1 LNHNV, CDR2 YYDKDF (reference sequence). The CDR3 runs to 16 residues. Here the CDR3 reads CATSRDPWEMNTEAFF. The CDR3 region has the DNA TGTGCCACCAGCAGAGATCCCTGGGAGATGAACACTGAAGCTTTCTTT.

This clonotype was detected many times. The CDR3 here is CASSKPNEETQYF. The CDR3 DNA follows: TGTGCCAGCAGCAAGCCAAACGAAGAGACCCAGTACTTC. The V call is TRBV6-5, the J call TRBJ2-5; D remains ambiguous. V was pared by 6 bases and J by 3 bases, with 11 bases between. CDR1 is MNHEY, CDR2 SVGAGI, per germline. This CDR3 region has 13 residues.

The chain uses TRBV5-1 and TRBJ2-3; D is possibly TRBD1 (5 bases). Germline V CDR1 and CDR2: SGHRS, YFSETQ. V lost 3 bases to trimming and J lost 6 bases, with 11 bases between them. The CDR3 covers 13 residues. The CDR3: CASSSIRGDTQYF. The CDR3 region has the DNA TGCGCCAGCAGCTCTATAAGGGGCGATACGCAGTATTTT. Full variable domain (rest looked up from reference TRBV5-1 and TRBJ2-3): KAGVTQTPRYLIKTRGQQVTLSCSPISGHRSVSWYQQTPGQGLQFLFEYFSETQRNKGNFPGRFSGRQFSNSRSEMNVSTLELGDSALYLCASSSIRGDTQYFGPGTRLTVL.

There are many counts of this clonotype. V usage is TRBV7-8 and J usage is TRBJ1-5, with unresolved D. Germline V gives CDR1 SGHVS, CDR2 FQNEAQ. The CDR3 contains 17 residues. Trimming shortened V by 1 base and J by 1 base, and 14 bases separated the two germline ends. CDR3 DNA: TGTGCCAGCAGCTTAGATAGGAGGGAAGAGAGCAATCAGCCCCAGCATTTT. As protein: CASSLDRREESNQPQHF.

This clonotype came up many times. The chain is built from TRBV6-1 and TRBJ2-5; 7 nucleotides line up with TRBD1. Looked up from germline, CDR1 is MNHNS and CDR2 is SASEGT. J lost 0 bases, V lost 5 bases, and 18 bases had no gene match. The CDR3 extends over 19 amino acids. For the CDR3, the DNA is TGTGCCAGCAGTCCTACGGGACAGTTGAGCCCTTTTTACCAAGAGACCCAGTACTTC. Its translation: CASSPTGQLSPFYQETQYF.

V usage is TRBV7-9 and J usage is TRBJ1-6; 10 positions agree with TRBD1. In germline, CDR1 is SEHNR, CDR2 FQNEAQ (reference sequence). After removal of 1 base from V and 10 bases from J, the junction contained 4 bases not matched to a gene. CDR3 length equals 15 residues. The CDR3 reads CASSLEGQGESPLHF. CDR3 bases: TGTGCCAGCAGCTTAGAAGGACAGGGGGAATCACCCCTCCACTTT.

The V and J genes are TRBV12-3 or TRBV12-4 and TRBJ1-2; D is unresolved. Trimming shortened V by 2 bases and J by 4 bases, and 8 bases separated the two germline ends. CDR3 length: 13 amino acids. The CDR3 sequence: CASSLRQSYGYTF. CDR3 nucleotides: TGTGCCAGCAGTTTAAGGCAGTCCTATGGCTACACCTTC.

For this clonotype: A much larger clone lies a single base off, so this may be a read error. V usage is TRBV3-1 and J usage is TRBJ2-7, with TRBD2 matching 8 bases. The germline V gene has CDR1 LGHDT and CDR2 YNNKEL (reference sequence). The CDR3 contains 15 residues. The CDR3 reads CTSSWRTGGGGEQYF. DNA of the CDR3: TGTACCAGCAGCTGGCGTACCGGGGGGGGGGGCGAGCAGTACTTC.

This clonotype was detected ten times or more. The CDR3 loop reads CASSQVTAGRYSYEQYF. CDR3 bases: TGTGCCAGCAGCCAAGTGACTGCAGGGCGCTACTCCTACGAGCAGTACTTC. The V gene is TRBV14, the J gene TRBJ2-7; tentatively, D is TRBD1 (5 bases). Germline CDR1 is SGHDN and CDR2 is FVKESK. With 1 base removed from V and 0 bases from J, the gap between germline ends came to 16 bases. The CDR3 has 17 amino acids.

This clonotype showed up many times. The chain combines TRBV11-2 with TRBJ1-2; no clear D. Trimming left V 5 bases short and J 4 bases short, with 17 bases between. Germline assignment: CDR1 SGHAT and CDR2 FQNNGV. This CDR3 has 15 residues. The CDR3 is CASSPRLGLFYGYTF. The CDR3 DNA sequence: TGTGCCAGCAGCCCTCGGTTGGGTCTGTTCTATGGCTACACCTTC.

This clonotype was counted ten times or more. The rearrangement links TRBV7-9 to TRBJ1-6; no firm D call. There are 14 residues in the CDR3. CDR1 and CDR2 (germline): SEHNR, FQNEAQ (reference sequence). The germline V and J ends were trimmed by 1 base and 13 bases, with 14 bases remaining between them. The CDR3, as DNA: TGTGCCAGCAGCTTAGGTGGAGAGGCGACCCCCCTCCACTTT. This gives the protein CASSLGGEATPLHF.

This clonotype was observed at least ten times. V usage is TRBV28 and J usage is TRBJ1-2; D is uncertain. Looked up from germline, CDR1 is MDHEN and CDR2 is SYDVKM. This CDR3 spans 14 amino acids. The V end lost 3 bases, the J end lost 8 bases, and 16 bases lay between the germline ends. CDR3 in amino acids: CASSLAGPEWGYTF. Here the CDR3 DNA reads TGTGCCAGCAGTTTGGCGGGCCCCGAGTGGGGCTACACCTTC.

Ten or more counts support this clonotype. The V gene is TRBV7-9, the J gene TRBJ2-5; possibly TRBD1 or TRBD2 for D (5 bases each). This CDR3 is 16 amino acids long. Germline CDR1 is SEHNR and CDR2 is FQNEAQ (reference sequence). V gave up 1 base and J gave up 4 bases, with 16 bases separating them. CDR3 coding DNA: TGTGCCAGCAGCTTAGAAAAGTCAGGGAGTTCAGAGACCCAGTACTTC. Translating gives CASSLEKSGSSETQYF.

Notes on this clonotype: This may stem from a read error, because a much larger clone lies one nucleotide away. V usage is TRBV18 and J usage is TRBJ2-3; 7 bases are a match to TRBD2. Per the germline V gene, CDR1 is KGHSH and CDR2 is LQKENI. V was pared by 8 bases and J by 4 bases, with 9 bases of the junction left unmatched. This CDR3 is built from 14 residues. The CDR3 nucleotides read TGTGCCAGCCCCCCCTTCGCGGGGGCAGATACGCAGTATTTT. As protein: CASPPFAGADTQYF.

This clonotype occurred many times. The chain recombines TRBV20-1 with TRBJ1-3; no firm D call. Trimming left V 0 bases short and J 0 bases short, with 9 bases between. This CDR3 is built from 15 residues. CDR1 is DFQATT and CDR2 is SNEGSKA in the germline V gene (reference sequence). CDR3 residues: CSARDHSGSGNTIYF. The CDR3 coding sequence is TGCAGTGCTAGAGATCATTCGGGCTCTGGAAACACCATATATTTT.

The table lists this clonotype with many counts. The chain combines TRBV12-3 or TRBV12-4 with TRBJ1-3; D might be TRBD1 (6 bases). The V end was cut by 7 bases, the J end by 0 bases, with 13 bases between. The CDR3 extends over 15 amino acids. Here the CDR3 reads CASTTQGNSGNTIYF. The DNA of the CDR3 is TGTGCCAGCACCACACAGGGAAACTCTGGAAACACCATATATTTT.

In this sample, this clonotype turned up many times. The V gene is TRBV7-2, the J gene TRBJ2-3; D remains unclear. Germline CDR1 and CDR2: SGHTA and FQGNSA. CDR3 size: 12 residues. V was trimmed by 5 bases and J by 6 bases, leaving 9 bases between them. The CDR3 protein is CASSPPTDTQYF. The CDR3 nucleotides are TGTGCCAGCAGCCCTCCGACGGATACGCAGTATTTT.

This clonotype was counted ten times or more. The gene calls are TRBV28 and TRBJ1-5; TRBD1 aligns across 9 bases. V lost 6 bases to trimming and J lost 7 bases; unmatched junction nucleotides: 4. CDR3 length: 13 residues. The V gene's germline CDR1 is MDHEN and CDR2 SYDVKM. DNA for the CDR3: TGTGCCAGCAGGCGGGACAGGGACCAGCCCCAGCATTTT. Residues: CASRRDRDQPQHF.

At least ten counts were recorded for this clonotype. V is TRBV5-4 and J is TRBJ1-4, with unresolved D. Looked up from germline, CDR1 is SGHNT and CDR2 is YYREEE (reference sequence). Trimming cost V 3 bases and J 4 bases, with 7 bases left between them. CDR3 length: 13 amino acids. CDR3 bases: TGTGCCAGCAGCTCCGAGGTTAATGAAAAACTGTTTTTT. Its protein is CASSSEVNEKLFF.

The sample holds many counts of this clonotype. The rearrangement uses TRBV14 and TRBJ2-7; D remains ambiguous. CDR3 size: 14 residues. The V and J ends lost 3 bases and 0 bases respectively, with 9 bases between them. Germline CDR1 SGHDN, CDR2 FVKESK. CDR3 DNA: TGTGCCAGCAGCCATGGTCAAGACTCCTACGAGCAGTACTTC. Protein sequence: CASSHGQDSYEQYF.

There are many counts of this clonotype. This rearrangement joins TRBV6-5 to TRBJ2-6; TRBD2 is a possible D gene (5 bases). The ends were cut back, 6 bases at V and 4 bases at J, with 16 bases in the middle. Germline V lookup: CDR1 MNHEY, CDR2 SVGAGI. This CDR3 contains 16 residues. In DNA form, the CDR3 reads TGTGCCAGCAGCCTCAATTCGGGATCCGGGGCCAACGTCCTGACTTTC. Amino acid sequence: CASSLNSGSGANVLTF.